This T cell receptor (beta chain) was identified in a study of control samples from healthy donors and cancer patients (dated by TCRdb to the early 2020s). Library creation used the immunoSEQ multiplex PCR assay. The table comes from immuneACCESS by way of TCRdb, which keeps in-frame sequences with V and J called. Part of the clones is missing from these tables; in studies checked, under half for an unresolved V gene and the rest for unknown reasons. The sample records approximately 110,000 clones, roughly 80% of which are singletons. The top ten clones comprise roughly an eighth of the sample. V is reduced by 1 base and J by 6 bases, leaving a spacing of 10 bases between them. CDR1 and CDR2, per the germline V gene (reference sequence), are MNHNY and SVGAGI. Reading from cysteine to phenylalanine, the CDR3 counts 14 amino acids. Only the CDR3 part of the read is kept: 42 bases, read in frame from the first base.

Points on this clone: Its target antigen remains unknown. No base-level quality is on record; no much larger clone is a single base apart.

Source material: blood. Here the chain combines TRBV6-6 and TRBJ1-5; TRBD1 is perhaps the D gene, given 5 matching bases. The TCR was taken from a woman aged 45-60 years in good health. The CDR3 protein is CASSYWGESQPQHF. The nucleotide sequence is given as TGTGCCAGCAGTTACTGGGGGGAGAGTCAGCCCCAGCATTTT.